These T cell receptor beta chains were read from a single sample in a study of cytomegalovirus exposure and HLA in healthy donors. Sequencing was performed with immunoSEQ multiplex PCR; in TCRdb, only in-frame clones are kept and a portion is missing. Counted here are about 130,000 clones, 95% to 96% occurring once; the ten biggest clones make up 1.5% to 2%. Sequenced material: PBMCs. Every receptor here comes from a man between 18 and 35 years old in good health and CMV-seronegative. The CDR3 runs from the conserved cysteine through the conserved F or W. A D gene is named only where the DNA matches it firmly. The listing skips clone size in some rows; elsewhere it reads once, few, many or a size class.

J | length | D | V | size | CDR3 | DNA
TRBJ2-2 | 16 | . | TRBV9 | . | CASRGAGLVNTGELFF | TGTGCCAGCAGGGGGGCAGGACTAGTGAACACCGGGGAGCTGTTTTTT
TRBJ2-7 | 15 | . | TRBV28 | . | CASRTQQDFSYEQYF | TGTGCCAGCAGGACCCAGCAGGATTTCTCCTACGAGCAGTACTTC
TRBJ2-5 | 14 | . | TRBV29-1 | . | CSVVRQTARETQYF | TGCAGCGTTGTCAGACAGACGGCTAGAGAGACCCAGTACTTC
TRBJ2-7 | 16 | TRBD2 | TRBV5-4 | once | CASSARAGTSRDEQYF | TGTGCCAGCAGCGCAAGAGCCGGGACTAGCCGCGACGAGCAGTACTTC
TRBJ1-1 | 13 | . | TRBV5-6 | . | CASSSREDTEAFF | TGTGCCAGCAGCTCCAGGGAGGACACTGAAGCTTTCTTT
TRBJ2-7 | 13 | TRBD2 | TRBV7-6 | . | CASSFTLAGEQYF | TGTGCCAGCAGCTTCACCCTAGCGGGCGAGCAGTACTTC
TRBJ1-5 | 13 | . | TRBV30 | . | CAWSVRGNQPQHF | TGTGCCTGGAGTGTACGAGGCAATCAGCCCCAGCATTTT
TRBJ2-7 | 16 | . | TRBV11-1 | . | CASSDRQGLFSGEQYF | TGTGCCAGCAGTGATAGACAGGGTCTCTTTAGCGGCGAGCAGTACTTC
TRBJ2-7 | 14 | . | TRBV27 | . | CASGRRPPYYEQYF | TGTGCCAGCGGGAGGCGACCACCATACTACGAGCAGTACTTC
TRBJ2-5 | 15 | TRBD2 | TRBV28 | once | CASEPGARELETQYF | TGTGCCAGCGAACCCGGGGCGCGGGAGTTGGAGACCCAGTACTTC
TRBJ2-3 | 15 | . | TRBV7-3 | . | CASSLEGGDTNTQYF | TGTGCCAGCAGCTTAGAGGGAGGAGATACAAATACGCAGTATTTT
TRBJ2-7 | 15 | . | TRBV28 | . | CASSLIALGIYEQYF | TGTGCCAGCAGTTTAATAGCGTTGGGGATCTACGAGCAGTACTTC
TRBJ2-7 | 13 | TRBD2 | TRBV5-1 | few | CASSLLADYEQYF | TGCGCCAGCAGCTTACTAGCGGACTACGAGCAGTACTTC
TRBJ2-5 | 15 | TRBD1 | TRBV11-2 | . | CASSRRTGGQETQYF | TGTGCCAGCAGCCGTCGGACAGGGGGGCAAGAGACCCAGTACTTC
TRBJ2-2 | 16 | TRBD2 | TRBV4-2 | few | CASSQEGLAGAGELFF | TGTGCCAGCAGCCAAGAGGGACTAGCGGGAGCCGGGGAGCTGTTTTTT
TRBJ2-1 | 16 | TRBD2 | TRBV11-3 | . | CASSSHGASGISEQFF | TGTGCCAGCAGCTCCCACGGGGCTAGCGGGATTAGTGAGCAGTTCTTC
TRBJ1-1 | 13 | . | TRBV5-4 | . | CASSLWHENEAFF | TGTGCCAGCAGCTTGTGGCACGAAAATGAAGCTTTCTTT
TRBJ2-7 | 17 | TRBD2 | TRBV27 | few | CASSIGTSGIQRGEQYF | TGTGCCAGCAGTATCGGGACTAGCGGGATCCAAAGGGGCGAGCAGTACTTC
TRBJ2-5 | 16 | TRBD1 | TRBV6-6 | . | CASSFRGPTGQETQYF | TGTGCCAGCAGTTTCAGGGGGCCTACTGGACAAGAGACCCAGTACTTC
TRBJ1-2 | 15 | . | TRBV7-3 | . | CASSSSAGPPGGYTF | TGTGCCAGCAGCTCTTCCGCGGGGCCCCCGGGAGGCTACACCTTC
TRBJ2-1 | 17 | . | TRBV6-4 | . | CASRRRTPLLQGNEQFF | TGTGCCAGCAGACGTCGGACTCCCCTGTTACAAGGAAATGAGCAGTTCTTC
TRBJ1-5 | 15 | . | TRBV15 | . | CATSRDRREEQPQHF | TGTGCCACCAGCAGAGATCGCAGGGAAGAACAGCCCCAGCATTTT
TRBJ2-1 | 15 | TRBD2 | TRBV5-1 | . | CASSGSGSSYNEQFF | TGCGCCAGCAGCGGGAGCGGGAGCTCCTACAATGAGCAGTTCTTC
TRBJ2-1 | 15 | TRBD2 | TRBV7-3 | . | CASSYGTSGSDEQFF | TGTGCCAGCAGCTACGGGACTAGCGGGAGCGATGAGCAGTTCTTC
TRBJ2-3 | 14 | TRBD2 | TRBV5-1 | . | CASSSEGGPDTQYF | TGCGCCAGCAGCTCAGAGGGAGGGCCAGATACGCAGTATTTT
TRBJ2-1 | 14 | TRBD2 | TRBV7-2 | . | CASSLLGGEREQFF | TGTGCCAGCAGCTTACTTGGGGGGGAACGGGAGCAGTTCTTC
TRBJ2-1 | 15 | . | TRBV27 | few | CASSLSGGSYNEQFF | TGTGCCAGCAGTTTAAGCGGTGGCTCCTACAATGAGCAGTTCTTC
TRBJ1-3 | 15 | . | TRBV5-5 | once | CASSLVGTGRNTIYF | TGTGCCAGCAGCTTGGTCGGTACAGGCCGAAACACCATATATTTT
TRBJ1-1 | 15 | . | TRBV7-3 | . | CASSLHRPGNTEAFF | TGTGCCAGCAGCTTACATCGTCCGGGGAACACTGAAGCTTTCTTT
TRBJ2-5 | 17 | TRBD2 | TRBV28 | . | CASSARLASALMETQYF | TGTGCCAGCAGTGCACGACTAGCATCAGCCCTCATGGAGACCCAGTACTTC
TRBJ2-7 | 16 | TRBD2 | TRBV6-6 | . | CASSSLAPGGPGEQYF | TGTGCCAGCAGTTCCCTCGCTCCGGGAGGGCCGGGAGAGCAGTACTTC
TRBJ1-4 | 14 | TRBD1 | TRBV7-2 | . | CAISQGALNEKLFF | TGTGCCATAAGTCAGGGGGCTCTTAATGAAAAACTGTTTTTT
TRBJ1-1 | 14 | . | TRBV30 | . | CAWSVGQVNTEAFF | TGTGCCTGGAGTGTGGGACAAGTGAACACTGAAGCTTTCTTT
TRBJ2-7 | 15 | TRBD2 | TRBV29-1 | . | CSVETRLAGGLEQYF | TGCAGCGTTGAAACAAGACTAGCGGGAGGTCTCGAGCAGTACTTC
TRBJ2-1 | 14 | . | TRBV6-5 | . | CASRSRSSYNEQFF | TGTGCCAGCAGATCCCGGAGCTCCTACAATGAGCAGTTCTTC